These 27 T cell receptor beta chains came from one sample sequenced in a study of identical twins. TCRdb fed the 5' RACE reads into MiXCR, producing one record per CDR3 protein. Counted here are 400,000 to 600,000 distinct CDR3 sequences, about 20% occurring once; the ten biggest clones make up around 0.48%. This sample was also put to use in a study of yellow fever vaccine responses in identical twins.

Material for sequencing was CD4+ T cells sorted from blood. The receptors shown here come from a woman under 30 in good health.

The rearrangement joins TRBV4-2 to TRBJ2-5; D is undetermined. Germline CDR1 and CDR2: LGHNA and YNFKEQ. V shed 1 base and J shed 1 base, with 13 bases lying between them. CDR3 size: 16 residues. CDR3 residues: CASSQGLRMGQETQYF. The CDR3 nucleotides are TGTGCCAGCAGCCAAGGATTAAGAATGGGCCAAGAGACCCAGTACTTC.

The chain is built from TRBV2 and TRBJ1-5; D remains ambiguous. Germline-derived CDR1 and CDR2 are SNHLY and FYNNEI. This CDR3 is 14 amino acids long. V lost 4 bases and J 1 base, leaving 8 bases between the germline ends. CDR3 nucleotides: TGTGCCAGCAGTGGTGGGGAAAGCAATCAGCCCCAGCATTTT. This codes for CASSGGESNQPQHF.

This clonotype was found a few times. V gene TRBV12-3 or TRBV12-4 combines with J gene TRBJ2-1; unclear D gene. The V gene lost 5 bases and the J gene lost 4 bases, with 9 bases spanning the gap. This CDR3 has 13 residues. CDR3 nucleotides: TGTGCCAGCAGTGAGCAAGGGTACAATGAGCAGTTCTTC. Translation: CASSEQGYNEQFF.

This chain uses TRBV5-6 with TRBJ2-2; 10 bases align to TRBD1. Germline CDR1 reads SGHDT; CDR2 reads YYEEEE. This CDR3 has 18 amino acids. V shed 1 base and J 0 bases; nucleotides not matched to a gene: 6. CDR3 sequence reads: CASSLQGQGFANTGELFF. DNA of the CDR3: TGTGCCAGCAGCTTGCAGGGACAGGGGTTCGCGAACACCGGGGAGCTGTTTTTT.

CDR3 protein: CASSSGTEAEQYF. The CDR3 nucleotides read TGTGCCAGCAGTTCGGGGACAGAGGCCGAGCAGTACTTC. This chain connects TRBV7-7 to TRBJ2-7; TRBD1 agrees at 7 bases. The germline CDR1 and CDR2 sequences are SSHAT and FNYEAQ (reference sequence). The CDR3 contains 13 residues. After removal of 6 bases from V and 6 bases from J, the junction contained 8 bases not matched to a gene.

CDR3 sequence (DNA): TGCGCCAGCAGCTTGGCGGTTAGGACTAGCGAATACAATGAGCAGTTCTTC. Translated, it gives CASSLAVRTSEYNEQFF. The rearrangement uses TRBV5-1 and TRBJ2-1; 9 bases are a match to TRBD2. After removal of 0 bases from V and 4 bases from J, the junction contained 8 bases not matched to a gene. The CDR3 contains 17 residues. Per germline, CDR1 SGHRS and CDR2 YFSETQ.

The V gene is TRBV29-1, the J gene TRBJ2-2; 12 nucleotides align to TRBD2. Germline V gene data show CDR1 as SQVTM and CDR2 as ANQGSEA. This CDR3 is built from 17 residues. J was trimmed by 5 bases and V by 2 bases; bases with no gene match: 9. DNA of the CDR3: TGCAGCGTTGAAAACCCCCTAGCGGGAGGGAATACCGGGGAGCTGTTTTTT. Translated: CSVENPLAGGNTGELFF.

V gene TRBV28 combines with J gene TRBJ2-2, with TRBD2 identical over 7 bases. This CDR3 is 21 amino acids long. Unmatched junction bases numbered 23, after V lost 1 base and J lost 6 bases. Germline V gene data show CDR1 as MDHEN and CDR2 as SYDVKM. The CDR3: CASSLFRFTVVPGGAAGELFF. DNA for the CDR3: TGTGCCAGCAGTTTATTTAGGTTCACAGTCGTCCCGGGAGGAGCCGCCGGGGAGCTGTTTTTT.

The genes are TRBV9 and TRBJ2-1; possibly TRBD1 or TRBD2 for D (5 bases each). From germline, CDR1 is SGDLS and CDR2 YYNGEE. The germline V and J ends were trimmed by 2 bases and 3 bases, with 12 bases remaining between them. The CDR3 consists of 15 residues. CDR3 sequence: CASSVDSGNYNEQFF. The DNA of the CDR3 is TGTGCCAGCAGCGTTGACAGCGGCAACTACAATGAGCAGTTCTTC. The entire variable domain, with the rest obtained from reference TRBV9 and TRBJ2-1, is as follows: DSGVTQTPKHLITATGQRVTLRCSPRSGDLSVYWYQQSLDQGLQFLIQYYNGEERAKGNILERFSAQQFPDLHSELNLSSLELGDSALYFCASSVDSGNYNEQFFGPGTRLTVL.

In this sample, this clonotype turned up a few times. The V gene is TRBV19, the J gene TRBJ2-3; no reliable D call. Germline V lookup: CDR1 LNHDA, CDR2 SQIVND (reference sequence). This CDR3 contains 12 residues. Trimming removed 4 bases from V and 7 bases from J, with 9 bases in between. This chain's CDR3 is CASSTGLNTQYF. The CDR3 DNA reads TGTGCCAGTAGTACCGGGTTAAATACGCAGTATTTT.

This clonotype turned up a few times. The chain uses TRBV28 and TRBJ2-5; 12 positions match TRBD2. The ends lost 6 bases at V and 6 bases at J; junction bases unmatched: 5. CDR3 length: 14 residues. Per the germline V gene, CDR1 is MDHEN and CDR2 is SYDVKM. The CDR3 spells CASRRTSGEKTQYF. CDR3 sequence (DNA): TGTGCCAGCAGACGGACTAGCGGGGAAAAGACCCAGTACTTC.

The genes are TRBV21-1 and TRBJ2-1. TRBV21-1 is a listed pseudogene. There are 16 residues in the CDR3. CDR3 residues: CASSKSRGSSYNEQFF. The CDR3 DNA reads TGTGCCAGCAGCAAATCTCGGGGGAGCTCCTACAATGAGCAGTTCTTC.

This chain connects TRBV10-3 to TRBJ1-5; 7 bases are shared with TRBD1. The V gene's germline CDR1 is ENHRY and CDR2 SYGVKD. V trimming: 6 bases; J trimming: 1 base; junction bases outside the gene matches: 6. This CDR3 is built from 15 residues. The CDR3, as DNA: TGTGCCATCAGCCAGGGGGGCCAGAGCAATCAGCCCCAGCATTTT. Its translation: CAISQGGQSNQPQHF.

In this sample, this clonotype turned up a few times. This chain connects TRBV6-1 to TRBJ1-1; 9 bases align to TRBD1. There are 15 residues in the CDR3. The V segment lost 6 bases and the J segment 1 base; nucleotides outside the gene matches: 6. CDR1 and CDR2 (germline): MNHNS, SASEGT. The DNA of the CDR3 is TGTGCCAGCAGATTCGGACAGGGGCCGAACACTGAAGCTTTCTTT. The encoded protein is CASRFGQGPNTEAFF.

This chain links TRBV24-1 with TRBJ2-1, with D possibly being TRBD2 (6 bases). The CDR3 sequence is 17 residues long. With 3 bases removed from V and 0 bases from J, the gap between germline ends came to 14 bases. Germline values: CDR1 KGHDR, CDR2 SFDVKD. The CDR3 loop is CATSDITSQASYNEQFF. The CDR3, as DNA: TGTGCCACCAGTGATATAACTAGCCAGGCCTCCTACAATGAGCAGTTCTTC.

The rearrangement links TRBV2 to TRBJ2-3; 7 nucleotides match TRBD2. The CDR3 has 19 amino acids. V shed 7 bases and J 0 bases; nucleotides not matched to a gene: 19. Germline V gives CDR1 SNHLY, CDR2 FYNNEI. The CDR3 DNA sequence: TGTGCCAGCAAATTGGAGGCGGGATCACACGGGGGGAGCACAGATACGCAGTATTTT. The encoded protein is CASKLEAGSHGGSTDTQYF.

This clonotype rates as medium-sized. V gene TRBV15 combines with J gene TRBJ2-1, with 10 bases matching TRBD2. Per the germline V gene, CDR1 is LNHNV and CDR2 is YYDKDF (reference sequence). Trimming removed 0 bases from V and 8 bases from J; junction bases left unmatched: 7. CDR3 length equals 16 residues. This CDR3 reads CATSRDLAGVRDEQFF. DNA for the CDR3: TGTGCCACCAGCAGAGATCTAGCGGGAGTGAGAGATGAGCAGTTCTTC.

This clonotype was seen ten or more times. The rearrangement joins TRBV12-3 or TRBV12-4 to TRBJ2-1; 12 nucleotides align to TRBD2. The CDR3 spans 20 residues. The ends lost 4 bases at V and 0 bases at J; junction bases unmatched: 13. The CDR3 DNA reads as TGTGCCAGCAGTTCGCGACTAGCGGGAGTTTTTGGGGGCTCCTACAATGAGCAGTTCTTC. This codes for CASSSRLAGVFGGSYNEQFF.

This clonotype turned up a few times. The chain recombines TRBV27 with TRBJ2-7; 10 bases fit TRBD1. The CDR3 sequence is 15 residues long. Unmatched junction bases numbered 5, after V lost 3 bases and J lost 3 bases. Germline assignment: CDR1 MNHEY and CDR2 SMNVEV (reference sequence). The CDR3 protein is CASSFRRTGGYEQYF. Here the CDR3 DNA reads TGTGCCAGCAGTTTTAGGAGGACAGGGGGCTACGAGCAGTACTTC.

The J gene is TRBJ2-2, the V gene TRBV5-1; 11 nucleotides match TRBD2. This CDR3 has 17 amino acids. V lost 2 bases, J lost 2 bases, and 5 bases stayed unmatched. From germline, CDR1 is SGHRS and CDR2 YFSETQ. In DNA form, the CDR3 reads TGCGCCAGCAGCTTTCCAGGACTAGCGGGCAACACCGGGGAGCTGTTTTTT. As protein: CASSFPGLAGNTGELFF.

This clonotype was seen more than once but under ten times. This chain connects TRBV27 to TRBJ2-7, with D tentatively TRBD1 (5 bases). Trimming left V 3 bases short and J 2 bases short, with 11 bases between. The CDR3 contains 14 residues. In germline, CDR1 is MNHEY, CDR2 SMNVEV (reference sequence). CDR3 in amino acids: CASSLKGSPYEQYF. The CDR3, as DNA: TGTGCCAGCAGTTTGAAGGGGTCACCCTACGAGCAGTACTTC.

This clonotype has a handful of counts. The CDR3 loop reads CSASPAGGLGETQYF. The CDR3 coding sequence is TGCAGTGCTAGTCCTGCGGGAGGACTGGGAGAGACCCAGTACTTC. The chain joins TRBV20-1 to TRBJ2-5; 8 positions agree with TRBD2. Germline V gives CDR1 DFQATT, CDR2 SNEGSKA (reference sequence). V shed 3 bases and J 4 bases; nucleotides not matched to a gene: 10. This CDR3 has 15 amino acids.

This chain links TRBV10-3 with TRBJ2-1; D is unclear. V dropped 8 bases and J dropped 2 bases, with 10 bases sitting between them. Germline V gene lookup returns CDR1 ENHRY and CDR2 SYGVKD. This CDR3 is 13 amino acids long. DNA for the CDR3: TGTGCCATCGTAGAGGCTACCTACAATGAGCAGTTCTTC. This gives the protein CAIVEATYNEQFF.

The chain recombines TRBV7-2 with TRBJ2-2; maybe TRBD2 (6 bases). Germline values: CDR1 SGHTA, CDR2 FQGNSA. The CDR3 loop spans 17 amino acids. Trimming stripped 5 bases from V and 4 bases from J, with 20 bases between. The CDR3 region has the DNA TGTGCCAGCAGCGCCGAACTAGCAGGGTCGGGCACCGGGGAGCTGTTTTTT. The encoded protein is CASSAELAGSGTGELFF.

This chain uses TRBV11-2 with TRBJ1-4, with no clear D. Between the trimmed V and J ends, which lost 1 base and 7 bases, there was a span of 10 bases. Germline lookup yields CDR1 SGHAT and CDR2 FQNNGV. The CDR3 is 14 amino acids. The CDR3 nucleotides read TGTGCCAGCAGCTTAGGCGTCGGCGGTGAAAAACTGTTTTTT. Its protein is CASSLGVGGEKLFF. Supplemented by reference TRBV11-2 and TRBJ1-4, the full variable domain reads EAGVAQSPRYKIIEKRQSVAFWCNPISGHATLYWYQQILGQGPKLLIQFQNNGVVDDSQLPKDRFSAERLKGVDSTLKIQPAKLEDSAVYLCASSLGVGGEKLFFGSGTQLSVL.

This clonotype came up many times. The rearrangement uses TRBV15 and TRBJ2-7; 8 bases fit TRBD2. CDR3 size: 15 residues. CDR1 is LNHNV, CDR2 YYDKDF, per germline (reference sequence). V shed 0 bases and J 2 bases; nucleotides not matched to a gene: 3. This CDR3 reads CATSREGTSPYEQYF. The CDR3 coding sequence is TGTGCCACCAGCAGAGAGGGGACTAGTCCCTACGAGCAGTACTTC.

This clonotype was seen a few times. CDR3 sequence reads: CASSHRANYGYTF. For the CDR3, the DNA is TGTGCCAGCAGCCACAGAGCTAACTATGGCTACACCTTC. J is TRBJ1-2 and V is TRBV7-8; no reliable D call. Trimming left V 5 bases short and J 0 bases short, with 7 bases between. There are 13 residues in the CDR3. The germline gives CDR1 SGHVS, CDR2 FQNEAQ.